Described below is a single T cell receptor beta chain sequence and its context. Stated time point: blood at routine non-recurrence follow-up after resection. The data originate from a study of spatial heterogeneity in lung cancer. Study overall: Where present, follow-up PBMC were sequenced a median of roughly 26 months after resection. Alpha-chain sequences were consistently detected less often than beta-chain sequences.

TCRdb ran MiXCR on the 5' RACE reads and lists one entry per CDR3 protein. The data show about 43,000 distinct CDR3 sequences, about 23% seen once. The germline V gene encodes CDR1 LNHDA and CDR2 SQIVND (reference sequence). V lost 3 bases to trimming and J lost 4 bases, with 12 bases between them. This CDR3 contains 14 residues. This sequence was found in a female donor with early-stage non-small cell lung cancer. This specimen consisted of PBMCs, obtained at follow-up. The chain employs TRBV19 and TRBJ1-1; D is perhaps TRBD1 (5 bases). CDR3 protein: CASSMFGDPTEAFF. The CDR3 DNA reads as TGTGCCAGTAGTATGTTTGGGGACCCCACTGAAGCTTTCTTT. Using reference TRBV19 and TRBJ1-1 for the parts outside the CDR3, the full variable domain is DGGITQSPKYLFRKEGQNVTLSCEQNLNHDAMYWYRQDPGQGLRLIYYSQIVNDFQKGDIAEGYSVSREKKESFPLTVTSAQKNPTAFYLCASSMFGDPTEAFFGQGTRLTVV.